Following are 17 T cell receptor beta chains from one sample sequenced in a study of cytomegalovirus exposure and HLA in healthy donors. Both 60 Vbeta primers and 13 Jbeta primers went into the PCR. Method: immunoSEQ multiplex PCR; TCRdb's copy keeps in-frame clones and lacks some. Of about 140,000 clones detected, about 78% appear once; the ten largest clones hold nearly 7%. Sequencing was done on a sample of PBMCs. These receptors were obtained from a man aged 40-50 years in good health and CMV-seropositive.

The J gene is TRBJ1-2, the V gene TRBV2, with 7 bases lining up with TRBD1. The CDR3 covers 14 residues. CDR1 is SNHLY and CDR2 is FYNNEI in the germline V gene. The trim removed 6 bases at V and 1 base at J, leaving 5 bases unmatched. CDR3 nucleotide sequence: TGTGCCAGCAGACGGGACAGTGGTAACTATGGCTACACCTTC. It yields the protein CASRRDSGNYGYTF.

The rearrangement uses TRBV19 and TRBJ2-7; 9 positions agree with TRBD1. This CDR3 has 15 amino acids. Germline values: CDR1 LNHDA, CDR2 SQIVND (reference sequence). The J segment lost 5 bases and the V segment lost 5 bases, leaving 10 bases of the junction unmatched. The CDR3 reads CASSLPGQGVHEQYF. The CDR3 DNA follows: TGTGCCAGTAGTCTACCGGGACAGGGAGTACACGAGCAGTACTTC.

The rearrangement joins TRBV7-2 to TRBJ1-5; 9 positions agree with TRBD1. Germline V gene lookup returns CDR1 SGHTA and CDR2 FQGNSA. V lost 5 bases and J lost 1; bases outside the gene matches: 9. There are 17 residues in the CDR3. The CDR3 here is CASSPFLGTGSNQPQHF. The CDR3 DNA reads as TGTGCCAGCAGCCCATTTCTCGGGACAGGGAGCAATCAGCCCCAGCATTTT.

In DNA, the CDR3 is TGCGCCAGCAGCCAAGCCCGGGAGGGCCTACACAATGAGCAGTTCTTC. Translated: CASSQAREGLHNEQFF. This rearrangement joins TRBV4-3 to TRBJ2-1; TRBD2 aligns across 8 bases. The V and J ends lost 1 base and 5 bases, in that order; junction bases with no gene match: 7. The CDR3 length is 16 residues. The germline V gene encodes CDR1 LGHNA and CDR2 YSLEER.

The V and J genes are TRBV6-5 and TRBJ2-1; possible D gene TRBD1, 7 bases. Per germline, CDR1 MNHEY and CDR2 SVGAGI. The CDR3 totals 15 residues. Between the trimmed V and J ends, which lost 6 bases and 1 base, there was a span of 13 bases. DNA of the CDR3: TGTGCCAGCAGACCGACAGGGACTTCCTACAATGAGCAGTTCTTC. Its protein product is CASRPTGTSYNEQFF.

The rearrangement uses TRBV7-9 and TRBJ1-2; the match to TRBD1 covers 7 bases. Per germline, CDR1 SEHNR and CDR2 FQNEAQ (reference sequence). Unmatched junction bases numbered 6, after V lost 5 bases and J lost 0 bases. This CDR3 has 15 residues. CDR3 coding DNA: TGTGCCAGCAGCCCATCGGACAGGCCTAACTATGGCTACACCTTC. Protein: CASSPSDRPNYGYTF. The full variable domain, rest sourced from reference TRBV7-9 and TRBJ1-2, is DTGVSQNPRHKITKRGQNVTFRCDPISEHNRLYWYRQTLGQGPEFLTYFQNEAQLEKSRLLSDRFSAERPKGSFSTLEIQRTEQGDSAMYLCASSPSDRPNYGYTFGSGTRLTVV.

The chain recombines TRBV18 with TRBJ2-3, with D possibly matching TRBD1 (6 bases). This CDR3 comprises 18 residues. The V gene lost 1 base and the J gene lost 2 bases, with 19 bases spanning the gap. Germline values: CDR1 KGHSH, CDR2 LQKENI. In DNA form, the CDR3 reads TGTGCCAGCTCACCACTTCAGGGGCTCGCTTCCCCCACAGATACGCAGTATTTT. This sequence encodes CASSPLQGLASPTDTQYF.

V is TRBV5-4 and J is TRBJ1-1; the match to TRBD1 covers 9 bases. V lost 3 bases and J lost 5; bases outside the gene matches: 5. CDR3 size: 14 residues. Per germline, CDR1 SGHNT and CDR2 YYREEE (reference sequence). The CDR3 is CASSSGQGHTEAFF. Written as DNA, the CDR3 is TGTGCCAGCAGCTCGGGACAGGGACATACTGAAGCTTTCTTT.

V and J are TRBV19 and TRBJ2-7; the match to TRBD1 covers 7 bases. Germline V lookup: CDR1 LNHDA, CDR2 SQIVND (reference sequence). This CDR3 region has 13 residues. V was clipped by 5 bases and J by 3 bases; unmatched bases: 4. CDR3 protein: CASSVTGFYEQYF. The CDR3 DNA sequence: TGTGCCAGTAGTGTGACAGGGTTCTACGAGCAGTACTTC.

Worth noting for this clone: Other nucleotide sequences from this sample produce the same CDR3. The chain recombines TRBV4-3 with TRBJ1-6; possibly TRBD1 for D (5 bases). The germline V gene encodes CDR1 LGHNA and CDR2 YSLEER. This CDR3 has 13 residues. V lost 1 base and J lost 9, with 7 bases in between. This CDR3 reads CASSQGGISPLHF. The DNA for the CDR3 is TGCGCCAGCAGCCAAGGGGGCATTTCACCCCTCCACTTT.

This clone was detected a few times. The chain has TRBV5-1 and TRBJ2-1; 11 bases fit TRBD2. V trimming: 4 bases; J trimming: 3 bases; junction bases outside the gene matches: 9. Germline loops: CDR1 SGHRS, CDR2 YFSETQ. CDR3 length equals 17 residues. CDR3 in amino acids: CASSLLSSGRFYNEQFF. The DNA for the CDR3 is TGCGCCAGCAGCCTCCTCTCTAGCGGGAGGTTCTACAATGAGCAGTTCTTC.

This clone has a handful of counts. CDR3 DNA sequence: TGCGCCAGCAACCAGGGCTGGGCAGATTACGGGAGTGAGCAGTTCTTC. It yields the protein CASNQGWADYGSEQFF. The rearrangement joins TRBV5-1 to TRBJ2-1, with D maybe TRBD2 (6 bases). Germline V gene sequence: CDR1 SGHRS, CDR2 YFSETQ. The CDR3 contains 16 residues. The V end was cut by 6 bases, the J end by 9 bases, with 25 bases between.

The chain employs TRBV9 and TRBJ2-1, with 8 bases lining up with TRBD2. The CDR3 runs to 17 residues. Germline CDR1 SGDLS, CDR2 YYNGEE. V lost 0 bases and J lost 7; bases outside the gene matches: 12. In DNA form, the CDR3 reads TGTGCCAGCAGCGTAGATGGCCCAGCGGGAGTGGTGAATGAGCAGTTCTTC. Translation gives CASSVDGPAGVVNEQFF.

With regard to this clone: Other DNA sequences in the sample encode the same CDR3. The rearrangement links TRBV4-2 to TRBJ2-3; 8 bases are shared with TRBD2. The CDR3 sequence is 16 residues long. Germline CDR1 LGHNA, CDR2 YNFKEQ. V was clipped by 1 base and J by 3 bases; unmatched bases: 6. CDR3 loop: CASSQGSGGNTDTQYF. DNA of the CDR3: TGTGCCAGCAGCCAAGGCAGCGGGGGTAATACAGATACGCAGTATTTT.

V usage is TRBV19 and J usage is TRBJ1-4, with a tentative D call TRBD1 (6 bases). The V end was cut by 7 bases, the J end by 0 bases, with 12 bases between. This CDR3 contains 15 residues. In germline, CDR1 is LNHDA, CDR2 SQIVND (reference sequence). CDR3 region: CASNQGPATNEKLFF. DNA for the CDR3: TGTGCCAGTAATCAGGGGCCCGCAACTAATGAAAAACTGTTTTTT.

As DNA, the CDR3 is TGTGCCAGCAGTCGGGACAGGGCTCCCTACAATGAGCAGTTCTTC. It translates to CASSRDRAPYNEQFF. J is TRBJ2-1 and V is TRBV6-5, with 9 bases fitting TRBD1. CDR3 size: 15 residues. V lost 5 bases to trimming and J lost 2 bases; unmatched junction nucleotides: 4. CDR1 is MNHEY and CDR2 is SVGAGI in the germline V gene.

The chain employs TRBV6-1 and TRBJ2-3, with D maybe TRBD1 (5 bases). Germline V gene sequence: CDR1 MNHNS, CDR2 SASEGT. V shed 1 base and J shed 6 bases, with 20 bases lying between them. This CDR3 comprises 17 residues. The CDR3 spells CASSEDGVLWGRDTQYF. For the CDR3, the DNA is TGTGCCAGCAGTGAAGATGGGGTGTTGTGGGGCAGGGATACGCAGTATTTT.